This T cell receptor beta chain came from a study of OX40 agonist ivuxolimab in advanced cancers. In the study overall: Three patients, one with hepatocellular carcinoma and two with cutaneous melanoma, responded partially. Study-wide results and limits: No antigen was identified for the clonally expanded peripheral T cells.

Samples were taken at baseline and on day 1 of cycles 4 and 7. Profiling relied on immunoSEQ multiplex PCR, and the TCRdb table lists in-frame clones only, not all of them. The table has fewer than 80,000 clones, 85% to 90% seen once; the top ten hold under 7.5%. The CDR3 extends over 14 amino acids. Trimming took off 1 base at V and 5 bases at J, with 11 bases between the two ends. Germline V CDR1 and CDR2: LNHNV, YYDKDF (reference sequence). About this clone: Antigen: not known.

The sequencing used CD4+ or CD8+ T cells sorted from blood, collected in a trial of the OX40 agonist ivuxolimab. The clonotype comes from an adult with an advanced solid tumor such as melanoma, head and neck, liver or kidney cancer. The chain recombines TRBV15 with TRBJ2-5; TRBD2 is a possible D gene (6 bases). The DNA of the CDR3 is TGTGCCACCAGCAGAGCTGGGGCGGGGGAGACCCAGTACTTC. Translating gives CATSRAGAGETQYF.